What follows are 21 T cell receptor beta chains derived from one specimen sequenced in a study of blood T cell repertoires in COVID-19. Clones were read by immunoSEQ multiplex PCR, and TCRdb kept only the in-frame ones, dropping some. Of about 180,000 clones listed, 70% to 85% are singletons. Sequenced input: PBMCs or T cells enriched from blood (not recorded which). The receptors stem from a woman between 45 and 65 years old who had recovered from COVID-19.

There are a few counts of this clone. The V and J genes are TRBV10-1 and TRBJ2-6; 9 bases agree with TRBD1. The CDR3 spans 17 residues. Germline assignment: CDR1 WNHNN and CDR2 SYGVQD (reference sequence). The junction had 12 bases not matched to a gene; V was cut back by 11 bases and J by 1 base. DNA for the CDR3: TGCGCCGGACTCCGGGACAGGGCGATTTCTGGGGCCAACGTCCTGACTTTC. The encoded protein is CAGLRDRAISGANVLTF.

Here the CDR3 DNA reads TGTGCCAGCAGCCTGCTAGGGACAGGGGTAGGCGAGCAGTACTTC. This sequence encodes CASSLLGTGVGEQYF. The chain is built from TRBV5-5 and TRBJ2-7; TRBD1 matches 10 bases. V trimming: 4 bases; J trimming: 6 bases; junction bases outside the gene matches: 10. Germline CDR1 reads SGHKS; CDR2 reads YYEKEE (reference sequence). This CDR3 has 15 amino acids.

This chain links TRBV28 with TRBJ2-2; 7 nucleotides agree with TRBD2. Germline values: CDR1 MDHEN, CDR2 SYDVKM. The CDR3 contains 16 residues. V trimming: 7 bases; J trimming: 6 bases; junction bases outside the gene matches: 14. The CDR3 DNA is TGTGCCAGCACCATATTTGGGCGGGGGTTGGCCGGGGAGCTGTTTTTT. Translated: CASTIFGRGLAGELFF.

The CDR3 loop reads CASSPTSGSYTGELFF. Here the CDR3 DNA reads TGTGCCAGCAGTCCTACTAGCGGGAGTTACACCGGGGAGCTGTTTTTT. This sequence joins TRBV7-3 and TRBJ2-2; TRBD2 aligns across 11 bases. V shed 6 bases, J shed 3 bases, and the junction held 6 bases outside the gene matches. Germline V gene sequence: CDR1 SGHTA, CDR2 FQGTGA. This CDR3 comprises 16 residues.

The genes are TRBV5-5 and TRBJ1-4; D might be TRBD1 (6 bases). Between the trimmed V and J ends, which lost 3 bases and 7 bases, there was a span of 16 bases. Germline values: CDR1 SGHKS, CDR2 YYEKEE (reference sequence). This CDR3 is built from 15 residues. The chain's CDR3 is CASSWEQGIGEKLFF. CDR3 coding DNA: TGTGCCAGCAGCTGGGAACAGGGAATTGGTGAAAAACTGTTTTTT.

This clone was observed a single time. The genes are TRBV5-6 and TRBJ1-1, with a weak D call TRBD1 (6 bases). V was cut by 0 bases and J by 5 bases, with 8 bases left in between. This CDR3 is 13 amino acids long. Per the germline V gene, CDR1 is SGHDT and CDR2 is YYEEEE. The CDR3 sequence: CASSLAGVTEAFF. The CDR3 DNA sequence: TGTGCCAGCAGCTTGGCAGGGGTTACTGAAGCTTTCTTT. The full variable domain, in which reference TRBV5-6 and TRBJ1-1 provide the parts outside the CDR3, is DAGVTQSPTHLIKTRGQQVTLRCSPKSGHDTVSWYQQALGQGPQFIFQYYEEEERQRGNFPDRFSGHQFPNYSSELNVNALLLGDSALYLCASSLAGVTEAFFGQGTRLTVV.

V usage is TRBV6-1 and J usage is TRBJ2-5; 9 bases are shared with TRBD2. V was pared by 1 base and J by 4 bases, with 4 bases of the junction left unmatched. The CDR3 is 15 residues long. Germline V CDR1 and CDR2: MNHNS, SASEGT. CDR3 DNA sequence: TGTGCCAGCAGTGAAGTTGCGGGAGGGCGAGAGACCCAGTACTTC. Amino acids: CASSEVAGGRETQYF.

The V and J genes are TRBV20-1 and TRBJ1-2; TRBD1 matches at 7 bases. The CDR3 is 10 amino acids. The germline gives CDR1 DFQATT, CDR2 SNEGSKA (reference sequence). V lost 5 bases and J lost 7; bases outside the gene matches: 1. CDR3 bases: TGCAGTGCTGGGGACAGTGGCTACACCTTC. It yields the protein CSAGDSGYTF.

This chain joins TRBV12-5 and TRBJ2-1; D might be TRBD2 (6 bases). Germline loops: CDR1 LGHNT, CDR2 FRNRAP. This CDR3 is 14 amino acids long. V was clipped by 3 bases and J by 4 bases, with 10 bases between them. The CDR3 loop reads CASGLGGRYNEQFF. The CDR3 nucleotides read TGTGCTAGTGGTTTAGGAGGGAGGTACAATGAGCAGTTCTTC. Looking up the rest from reference TRBV12-5 and TRBJ2-1 gives the full variable domain: DARVTQTPRHKVTEMGQEVTMRCQPILGHNTVFWYRQTMMQGLELLAYFRNRAPLDDSGMPKDRFSAEMPDATLATLKIQPSEPRDSAVYFCASGLGGRYNEQFFGPGTRLTVL.

This chain links TRBV15 with TRBJ2-5; weak D call: TRBD1 (7 bases). This CDR3 has 16 amino acids. Germline lookup yields CDR1 LNHNV and CDR2 YYDKDF (reference sequence). Trimming took off 1 base at V and 1 base at J, with 13 bases between the two ends. The CDR3 loop is CATSRVAGQPQETQYF. The CDR3 nucleotides read TGTGCCACCAGCAGAGTCGCGGGACAGCCCCAAGAGACCCAGTACTTC. Complete variable domain (other parts from reference TRBV15 and TRBJ2-5): DAMVIQNPRYQVTQFGKPVTLSCSQTLNHNVMYWYQQKSSQAPKLLFHYYDKDFNNEADTPDNFQSRRPNTSFCFLDIRSPGLGDTAMYLCATSRVAGQPQETQYFGPGTRLLVL.

This rearrangement joins TRBV7-2 to TRBJ1-2, with D possibly being TRBD1 (5 bases). The CDR3 consists of 13 residues. With 5 bases removed from V and 8 bases from J, the gap between germline ends came to 15 bases. Per the germline V gene, CDR1 is SGHTA and CDR2 is FQGNSA. The CDR3 DNA is TGTGCCAGCAGCGCACAGGTTTTGGGCGGCTACACCTTC. It specifies CASSAQVLGGYTF.

V usage is TRBV27 and J usage is TRBJ2-3; D is unresolved. Per the germline V gene, CDR1 is MNHEY and CDR2 is SMNVEV (reference sequence). The length of the CDR3 is 15 residues. Trimming took off 3 bases at V and 5 bases at J, with 15 bases between the two ends. The DNA of the CDR3 is TGTGCCAGCAGTTTTGCGGCAGCAATCCTAGATACGCAGTATTTT. Translated: CASSFAAAILDTQYF.

The chain links TRBV9 to TRBJ2-1; D might be TRBD1 (5 bases). CDR3 length: 14 residues. The V and J ends lost 0 bases and 6 bases respectively, with 10 bases between them. Germline CDR1 reads SGDLS; CDR2 reads YYNGEE. CDR3 DNA: TGTGCCAGCAGCGTAGTTGGACAACTCAATGAGCAGTTCTTC. It codes for CASSVVGQLNEQFF.

The chain employs TRBV6-6 and TRBJ2-1, with 7 bases that match TRBD2. CDR3 length equals 16 residues. From germline, CDR1 is MNHNY and CDR2 SVGAGI (reference sequence). V trimming: 6 bases; J trimming: 5 bases; junction bases outside the gene matches: 13. DNA of the CDR3: TGTGCCAGCAGCCGTACCCTCGGGGCGGGGGACAATGAGCAGTTCTTC. Protein: CASSRTLGAGDNEQFF.

The rearrangement joins TRBV7-8 to TRBJ1-2; 9 nucleotides match TRBD1. The CDR3 is 14 amino acids. Germline CDR1 is SGHVS and CDR2 is FQNEAQ. V gave up 2 bases and J gave up 8 bases; unmatched junction bases: 6. The chain's CDR3 is CASSLMGQGGGYTF. Written as DNA, the CDR3 is TGTGCCAGCAGCTTAATGGGACAGGGAGGAGGCTACACCTTC.

The J gene is TRBJ2-7, the V gene TRBV29-1; D might be TRBD2 (6 bases). The CDR3 is 14 amino acids. V lost 6 bases, J lost 5 bases, and 20 bases lay in between. Germline loops: CDR1 SQVTM, CDR2 ANQGSEA. The CDR3 DNA reads TGCAGCGTCACCCTCCTTCGGGACTTCAACGAGCAGTACTTC. It codes for CSVTLLRDFNEQYF.

The chain carries TRBV28 and TRBJ1-5, with D possibly TRBD1 on 6 matching bases. CDR1 and CDR2 (germline): MDHEN, SYDVKM. The V and J ends lost 2 bases and 10 bases respectively, with 12 bases between them. The length of the CDR3 is 13 residues. The CDR3 region is CASSLNRATPQHF. The DNA of the CDR3 is TGTGCCAGCAGTTTAAACAGGGCCACCCCCCAGCATTTT.

This clone has just one count. The rearrangement uses TRBV5-4 and TRBJ1-1; D ambiguous. This CDR3 has 14 amino acids. V was trimmed by 1 base and J by 3 bases, leaving 10 bases between them. CDR1 is SGHNT and CDR2 is YYREEE in the germline V gene (reference sequence). The CDR3 sequence: CASSLIGGDTEAFF. The DNA for the CDR3 is TGTGCCAGCAGCTTGATCGGTGGAGACACTGAAGCTTTCTTT. The full variable domain, with the rest looked up from reference TRBV5-4 and TRBJ1-1, is ETGVTQSPTHLIKTRGQQVTLRCSSQSGHNTVSWYQQALGQGPQFIFQYYREEENGRGNFPPRFSGLQFPNYSSELNVNALELDDSALYLCASSLIGGDTEAFFGQGTRLTVV.

This clone was seen a single time. The chain links TRBV4-1 to TRBJ2-7, with TRBD2 as a possible D gene (6 bases). The V and J ends lost 6 bases and 6 bases respectively, with 18 bases between them. The CDR3 totals 14 residues. Germline-derived CDR1 and CDR2 are MGHRA and YSYEKL. The CDR3 DNA follows: TGCGCCAGCAGTAGCGGAGAGGCTTTCGCCGAGCAGTACTTC. This sequence encodes CASSSGEAFAEQYF.

The J gene is TRBJ1-4, the V gene TRBV19; D unclear. Germline-derived CDR1 and CDR2 are LNHDA and SQIVND (reference sequence). Trimming stripped 0 bases from V and 4 bases from J, with 6 bases between. The CDR3 totals 14 residues. The CDR3 loop reads CASSIDGNNEKLFF. The CDR3 DNA reads as TGTGCCAGTAGTATAGACGGGAATAATGAAAAACTGTTTTTT.

The V and J genes are TRBV5-1 and TRBJ2-7, with a tentative D call TRBD1 (5 bases). Per the germline V gene, CDR1 is SGHRS and CDR2 is YFSETQ. This CDR3 is 13 amino acids long. V gave up 4 bases and J gave up 0 bases, with 8 bases separating them. The CDR3 region has the DNA TGCGCCAGCAGCATCCAGGGCTCCTACGAGCAGTACTTC. Amino acid sequence: CASSIQGSYEQYF.